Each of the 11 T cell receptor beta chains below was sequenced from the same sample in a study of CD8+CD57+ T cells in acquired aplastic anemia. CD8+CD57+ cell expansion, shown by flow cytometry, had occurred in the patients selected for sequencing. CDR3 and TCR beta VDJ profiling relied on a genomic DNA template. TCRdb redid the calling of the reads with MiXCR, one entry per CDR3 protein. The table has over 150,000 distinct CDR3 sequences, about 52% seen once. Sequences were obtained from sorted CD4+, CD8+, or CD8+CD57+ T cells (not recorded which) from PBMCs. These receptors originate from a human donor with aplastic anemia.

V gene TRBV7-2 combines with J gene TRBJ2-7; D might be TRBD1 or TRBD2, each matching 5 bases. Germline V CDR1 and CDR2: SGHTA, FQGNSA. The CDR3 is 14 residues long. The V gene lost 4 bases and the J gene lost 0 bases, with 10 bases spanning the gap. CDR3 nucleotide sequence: TGTGCCAGCAGCTCCGGGACCACCTCCTACGAGCAGTACTTC. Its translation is CASSSGTTSYEQYF.

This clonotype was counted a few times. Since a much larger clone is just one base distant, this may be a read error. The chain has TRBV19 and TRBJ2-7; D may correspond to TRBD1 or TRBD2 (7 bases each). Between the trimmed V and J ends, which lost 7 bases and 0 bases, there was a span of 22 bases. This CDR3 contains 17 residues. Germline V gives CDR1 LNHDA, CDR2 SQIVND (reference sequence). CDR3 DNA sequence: TGTGCCAGTAATATTGACGGGGAGGGGGCGAGCTCCTACGAGCAGTACTTC. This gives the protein CASNIDGEGASSYEQYF.

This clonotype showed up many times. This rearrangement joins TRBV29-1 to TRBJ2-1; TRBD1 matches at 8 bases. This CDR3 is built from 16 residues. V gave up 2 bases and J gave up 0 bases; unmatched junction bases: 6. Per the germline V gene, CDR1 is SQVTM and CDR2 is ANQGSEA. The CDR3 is CSVESHRGSSYNEQFF. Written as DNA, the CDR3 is TGCAGCGTTGAATCTCACAGGGGGAGCTCCTACAATGAGCAGTTCTTC.

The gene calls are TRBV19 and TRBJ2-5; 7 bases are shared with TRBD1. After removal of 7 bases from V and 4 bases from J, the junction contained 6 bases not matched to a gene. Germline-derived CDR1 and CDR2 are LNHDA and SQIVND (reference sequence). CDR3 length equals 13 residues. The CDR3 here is CASNRDSRETQYF. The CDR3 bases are TGTGCCAGTAATCGGGACAGTAGAGAGACCCAGTACTTC.

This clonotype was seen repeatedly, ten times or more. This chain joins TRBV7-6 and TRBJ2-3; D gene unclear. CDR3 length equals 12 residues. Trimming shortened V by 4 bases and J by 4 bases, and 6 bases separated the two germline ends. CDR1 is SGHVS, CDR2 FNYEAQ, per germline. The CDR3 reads CASSSWADTQYF. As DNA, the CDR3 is TGTGCCAGCAGCTCCTGGGCAGATACGCAGTATTTT.

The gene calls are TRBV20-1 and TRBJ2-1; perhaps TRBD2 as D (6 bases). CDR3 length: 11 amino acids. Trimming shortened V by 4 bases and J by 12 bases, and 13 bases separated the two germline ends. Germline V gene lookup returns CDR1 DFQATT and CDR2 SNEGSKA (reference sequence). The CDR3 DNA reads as TGCAGTGCTAAGGCCCAGGGAGGGCAGTTCTTC. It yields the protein CSAKAQGGQFF.

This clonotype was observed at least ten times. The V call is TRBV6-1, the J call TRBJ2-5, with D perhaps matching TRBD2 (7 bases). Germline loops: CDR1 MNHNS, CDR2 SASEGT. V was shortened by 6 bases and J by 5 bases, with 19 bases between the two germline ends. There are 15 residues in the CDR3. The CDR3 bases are TGTGCCAGCAGCGACATAGGGGGAGGGCAGGAGACCCAGTACTTC. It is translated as CASSDIGGGQETQYF.

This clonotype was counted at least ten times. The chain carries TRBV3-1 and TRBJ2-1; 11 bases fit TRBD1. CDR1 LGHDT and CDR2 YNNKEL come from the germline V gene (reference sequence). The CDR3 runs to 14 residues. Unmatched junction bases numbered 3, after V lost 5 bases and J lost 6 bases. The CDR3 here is CASSTDRGLNEQFF. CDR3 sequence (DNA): TGTGCCAGCAGCACGGACAGGGGGCTCAATGAGCAGTTCTTC.

In nucleotides, the CDR3 is TGTGCCACCCAAAAACAGGGCTACGAGCAGTACTTC. Translation: CATQKQGYEQYF. The chain carries TRBV10-3 and TRBJ2-7, with D perhaps TRBD1 (6 bases). There are 12 residues in the CDR3. Trimming removed 10 bases from V and 3 bases from J, with 13 bases in between. Germline CDR1 ENHRY, CDR2 SYGVKD.

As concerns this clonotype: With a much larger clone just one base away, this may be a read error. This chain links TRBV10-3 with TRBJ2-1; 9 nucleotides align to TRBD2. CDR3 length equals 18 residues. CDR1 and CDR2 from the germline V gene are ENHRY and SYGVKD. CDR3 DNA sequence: TGTGCCAGCAGTGAATCCGTACTAGCGGGCAACCCCTACAATGAGCAGTTCTTC. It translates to CASSESVLAGNPYNEQFF.

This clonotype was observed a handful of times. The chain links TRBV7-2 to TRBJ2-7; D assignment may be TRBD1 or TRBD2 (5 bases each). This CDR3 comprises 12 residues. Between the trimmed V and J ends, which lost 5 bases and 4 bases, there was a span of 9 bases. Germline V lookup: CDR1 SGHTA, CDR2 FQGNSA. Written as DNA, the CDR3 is TGTGCCAGCAGCGGGACCCGGTACGAGCAGTACTTC. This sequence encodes CASSGTRYEQYF.